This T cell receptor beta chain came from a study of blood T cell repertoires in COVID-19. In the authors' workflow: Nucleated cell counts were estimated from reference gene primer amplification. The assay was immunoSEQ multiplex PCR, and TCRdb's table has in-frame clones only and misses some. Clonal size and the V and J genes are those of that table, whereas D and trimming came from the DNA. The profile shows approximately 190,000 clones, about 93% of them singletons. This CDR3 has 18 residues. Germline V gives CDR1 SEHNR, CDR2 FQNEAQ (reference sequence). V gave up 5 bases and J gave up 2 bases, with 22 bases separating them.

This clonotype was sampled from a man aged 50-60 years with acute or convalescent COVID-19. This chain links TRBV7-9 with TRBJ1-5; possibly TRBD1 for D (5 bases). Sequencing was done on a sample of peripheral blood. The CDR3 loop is CASSRDGSIDFGNQPQHF. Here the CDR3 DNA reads TGTGCCAGCAGCAGGGACGGGTCTATAGATTTTGGCAATCAGCCCCAGCATTTT.